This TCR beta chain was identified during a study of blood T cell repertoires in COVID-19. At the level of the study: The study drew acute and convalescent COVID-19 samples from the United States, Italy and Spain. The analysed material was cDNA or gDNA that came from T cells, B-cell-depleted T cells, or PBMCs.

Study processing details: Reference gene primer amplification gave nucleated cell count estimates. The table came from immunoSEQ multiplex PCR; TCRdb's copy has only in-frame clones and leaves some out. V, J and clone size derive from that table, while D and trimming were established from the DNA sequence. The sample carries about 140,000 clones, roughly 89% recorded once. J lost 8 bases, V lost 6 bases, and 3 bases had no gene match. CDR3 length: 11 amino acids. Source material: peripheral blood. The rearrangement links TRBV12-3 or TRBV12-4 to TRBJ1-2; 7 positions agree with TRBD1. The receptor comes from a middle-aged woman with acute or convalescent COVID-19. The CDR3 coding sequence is TGTGCCAGCAGGGCAGGGGGAGGCTACACCTTC. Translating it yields CASRAGGGYTF.